This T cell receptor beta chain was identified in a study of blood T cells in healthy people across ages. About the study: Template switching captured about one barcoded beta molecule per two T cells.

The second PCR ran 7 to 11 cycles with a sample-barcoded 5' primer and J-beta primers. TCRdb passed the 5' RACE reads through MiXCR, listing each CDR3 protein once. The repertoire holds around 1.5 million distinct CDR3 sequences, with 42% as singletons. Whole-study findings and limits: What prevented conclusive comparison of naive and antigen-experienced cells was that PBMCs were unsorted. Per million T cells, TCR beta diversity dropped about linearly as age rose. Higher diversity and more naive CD4+ cells were features of long-lived donors, compared to aged donors.

Turning to this clonotype: Its target is unknown.

Deletions cut 5 bases from V and 5 bases from J, with 14 bases between. This CDR3 comprises 14 residues. The sequencing input was blood. The TCR originated in a woman in her late teens or twenties in good health. The chain employs TRBV12-3 or TRBV12-4 and TRBJ2-3; TRBD2 is a possible D gene (6 bases). CDR3 coding DNA: TGTGCCAGCAGTCTAGGGACTCAACTAGATACGCAGTATTTT. Protein sequence: CASSLGTQLDTQYF.